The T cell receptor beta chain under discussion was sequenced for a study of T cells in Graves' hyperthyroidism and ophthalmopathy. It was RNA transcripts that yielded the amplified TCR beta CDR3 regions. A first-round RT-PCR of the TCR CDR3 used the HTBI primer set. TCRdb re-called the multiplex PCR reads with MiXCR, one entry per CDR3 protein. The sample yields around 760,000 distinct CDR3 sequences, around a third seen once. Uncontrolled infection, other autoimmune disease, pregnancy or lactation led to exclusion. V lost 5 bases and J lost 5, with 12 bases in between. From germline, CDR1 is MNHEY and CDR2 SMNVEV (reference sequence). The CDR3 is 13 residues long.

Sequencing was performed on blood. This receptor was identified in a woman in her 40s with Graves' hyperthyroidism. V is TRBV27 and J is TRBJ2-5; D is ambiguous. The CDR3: CASSQWLGETQYF. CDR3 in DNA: TGTGCCAGCAGTCAGTGGCTGGGGGAGACCCAGTACTTC.